These T cell receptor beta chains were read from a single sample in a study of blood T cell repertoires in COVID-19. The repertoire was sequenced with immunoSEQ multiplex PCR; TCRdb's copy has only in-frame clones and lacks some. The sample has about 140,000 clones, around 90% seen once. The sample consisted of peripheral blood. The receptors shown here come from a human donor in a cohort sampled during active COVID-19. The CDR3 runs from the conserved cysteine through the conserved F or W. The D gene is left open where the match is weak. A clone size is listed for some rows: how often the clone was seen (once, few, many), or a class if it is expanded.

CDR3nt: TGTGCCAGCAGCCCCTCGCCGGGTCTAACCTACGAGCAGTACTTC
CDR3aa: CASSPSPGLTYEQYF
j_gene: TRBJ2-7
abundance: NA
v_gene: TRBV9
d_gene: NA

CDR3nt: TGTGCCAGTAGTGCCAGGGGGCAGAGCACTGAAGCTTTCTTT
CDR3aa: CASSARGQSTEAFF
j_gene: TRBJ1-1
abundance: NA
v_gene: TRBV19
d_gene: TRBD1

CDR3nt: TGTGCCAGCAGTTTATCCGCGGCGGGGTACGAGCAGTACTTC
CDR3aa: CASSLSAAGYEQYF
j_gene: TRBJ2-7
abundance: NA
v_gene: TRBV27
d_gene: NA

CDR3nt: TGCGCCAGCAGCCAAGAAGTCCAGGGGGCGAAGAACGAGCAGTACTTC
CDR3aa: CASSQEVQGAKNEQYF
j_gene: TRBJ2-7
abundance: NA
v_gene: TRBV4-3
d_gene: TRBD1

CDR3nt: TGTGCCAGCAGGGGACATGATAGCAATCAGCCCCAGCATTTT
CDR3aa: CASRGHDSNQPQHF
j_gene: TRBJ1-5
abundance: NA
v_gene: TRBV2
d_gene: NA

CDR3nt: TGTGCCAGCAGCTTAGGACAGAACTTCAATGAAAAACTGTTTTTT
CDR3aa: CASSLGQNFNEKLFF
j_gene: TRBJ1-4
abundance: NA
v_gene: TRBV7-9
d_gene: NA

CDR3nt: TGCGCCAGCAGCGGACGGACAGTCTACGAGCAGTACTTC
CDR3aa: CASSGRTVYEQYF
j_gene: TRBJ2-7
abundance: once
v_gene: TRBV5-1
d_gene: NA

CDR3nt: TGTGCCAGCAGACCCGGGACAGGGTTAGGCGAGCAGTACTTC
CDR3aa: CASRPGTGLGEQYF
j_gene: TRBJ2-7
abundance: NA
v_gene: TRBV27
d_gene: TRBD1

CDR3nt: TGTGCCAGCAGCCAAGAGGAGACCTCCTCCTACGAGCAGTACTTC
CDR3aa: CASSQEETSSYEQYF
j_gene: TRBJ2-7
abundance: NA
v_gene: TRBV4-2
d_gene: NA

CDR3nt: TGTGCCAGCAGCCATGGACTAGGAAGCTCCTACGAGCAGTACTTC
CDR3aa: CASSHGLGSSYEQYF
j_gene: TRBJ2-7
abundance: NA
v_gene: TRBV14
d_gene: TRBD2

CDR3nt: TGTGCCAGCAGCCGTACAGGGGGCAACACTGAAGCTTTCTTT
CDR3aa: CASSRTGGNTEAFF
j_gene: TRBJ1-1
abundance: NA
v_gene: TRBV11-3
d_gene: TRBD1

CDR3nt: TGCGCCAGCAGGGTGGGGACTTTGGGATCCTACGAGCAGTACTTC
CDR3aa: CASRVGTLGSYEQYF
j_gene: TRBJ2-7
abundance: NA
v_gene: TRBV5-1
d_gene: NA

CDR3nt: TGCGCCAGCAGTGAGGAAGGGGGCATCCCCTACGAGCAGTACTTC
CDR3aa: CASSEEGGIPYEQYF
j_gene: TRBJ2-7
abundance: NA
v_gene: TRBV10-2
d_gene: TRBD1

CDR3nt: TGTGCCAGCAGTAGGGGATCGGACACTGAAGCTTTCTTT
CDR3aa: CASSRGSDTEAFF
j_gene: TRBJ1-1
abundance: NA
v_gene: TRBV2
d_gene: NA

CDR3nt: TGTGCCAGCATCATAGGATGGGGGCATAATTCACCCCTCCACTTT
CDR3aa: CASIIGWGHNSPLHF
j_gene: TRBJ1-6
abundance: NA
v_gene: TRBV28
d_gene: NA

CDR3nt: TGTGCCAGCAGCTTACTAGCGGGAGACCAAGAGACCCAGTACTTC
CDR3aa: CASSLLAGDQETQYF
j_gene: TRBJ2-5
abundance: NA
v_gene: TRBV7-2
d_gene: TRBD2

CDR3nt: TGTGCCAGCAGCGTAGCTCGCGGCACAGATACGCAGTATTTT
CDR3aa: CASSVARGTDTQYF
j_gene: TRBJ2-3
abundance: NA
v_gene: TRBV9
d_gene: NA

CDR3nt: TGTGCCAGCAGTCCCCAGCAGGGTCTCACCGGGGAGCTGTTTTTT
CDR3aa: CASSPQQGLTGELFF
j_gene: TRBJ2-2
abundance: NA
v_gene: TRBV28
d_gene: NA

CDR3nt: TGTGCCAGCAGCTTACCAGGGGGCGGAAACACCGGGGAGCTGTTTTTT
CDR3aa: CASSLPGGGNTGELFF
j_gene: TRBJ2-2
abundance: NA
v_gene: TRBV7-6
d_gene: TRBD1